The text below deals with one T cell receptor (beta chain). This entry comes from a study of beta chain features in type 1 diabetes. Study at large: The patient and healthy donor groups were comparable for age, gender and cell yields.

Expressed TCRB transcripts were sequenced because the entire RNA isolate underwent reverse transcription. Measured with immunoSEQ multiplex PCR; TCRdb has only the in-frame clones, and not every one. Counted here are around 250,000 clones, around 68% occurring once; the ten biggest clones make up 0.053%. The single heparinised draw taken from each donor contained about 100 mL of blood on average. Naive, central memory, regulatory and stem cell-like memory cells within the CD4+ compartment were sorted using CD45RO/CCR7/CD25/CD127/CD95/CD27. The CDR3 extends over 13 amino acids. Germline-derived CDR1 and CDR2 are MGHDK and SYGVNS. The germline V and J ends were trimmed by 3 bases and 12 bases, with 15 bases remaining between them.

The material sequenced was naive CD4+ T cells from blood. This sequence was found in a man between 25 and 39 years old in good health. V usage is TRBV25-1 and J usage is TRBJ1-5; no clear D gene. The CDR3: CASSDFGVGSQHF. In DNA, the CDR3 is TGTGCCAGCAGTGATTTTGGAGTGGGCAGCCAGCATTTT.